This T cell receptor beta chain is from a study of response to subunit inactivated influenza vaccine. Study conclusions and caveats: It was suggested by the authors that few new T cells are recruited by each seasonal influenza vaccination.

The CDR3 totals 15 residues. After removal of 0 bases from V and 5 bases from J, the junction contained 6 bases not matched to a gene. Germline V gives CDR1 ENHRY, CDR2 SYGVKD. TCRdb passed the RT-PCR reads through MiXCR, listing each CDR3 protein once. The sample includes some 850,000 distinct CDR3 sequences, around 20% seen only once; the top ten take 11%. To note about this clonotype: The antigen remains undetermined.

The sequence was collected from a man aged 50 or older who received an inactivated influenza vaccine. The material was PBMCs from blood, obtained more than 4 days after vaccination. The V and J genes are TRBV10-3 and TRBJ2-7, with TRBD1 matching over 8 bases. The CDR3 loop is CAISESLDREDEQYF. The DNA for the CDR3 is TGTGCCATCAGTGAGTCCTTGGACAGGGAGGACGAGCAGTACTTC.